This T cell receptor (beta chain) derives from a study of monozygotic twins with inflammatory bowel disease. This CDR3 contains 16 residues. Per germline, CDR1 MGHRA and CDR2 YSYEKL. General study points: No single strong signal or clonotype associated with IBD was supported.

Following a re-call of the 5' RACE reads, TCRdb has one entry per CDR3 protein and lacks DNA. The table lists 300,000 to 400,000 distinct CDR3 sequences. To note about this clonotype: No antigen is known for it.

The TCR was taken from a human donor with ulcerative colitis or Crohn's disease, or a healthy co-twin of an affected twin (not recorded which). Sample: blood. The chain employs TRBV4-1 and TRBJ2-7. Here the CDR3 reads CASSQVFQPGSYEQYF.